This T cell receptor (beta chain) is from a study of cytomegalovirus exposure and HLA in healthy donors. Whole-study findings and limits: Later analysis placed DRB1 highest and HLA-C lowest in TCR association rates, which differed by HLA locus. Within an earlier analysis, most TCR beta V segments proved productive either about 87% or about 30% of the time. Judged likely to be a sequencing artifact was a cluster of highly shared sequence variants. Rare TCR sequences dominated, though some public TCRs recurred in many donors.

A word on this clone: Its specificity is not known.

The length of the CDR3 is 16 residues. The V segment lost 6 bases and the J segment 0 bases; nucleotides outside the gene matches: 9. The germline gives CDR1 MNHNY, CDR2 SVGAGI (reference sequence). Both 60 Vbeta primers and 13 Jbeta primers went into the PCR. Only in-frame clones appear in the TCRdb table, and some are missing; sequencing was by immunoSEQ multiplex PCR. Here the sample spans around 75,000 clones, about four fifths being singletons. The sequenced sample was PBMCs. This TCR came from a man in his forties in good health and CMV-seronegative. The chain links TRBV6-6 to TRBJ1-2, with 8 bases that match TRBD1. The CDR3 DNA reads as TGTGCCAGCAGCCGACAGGGGAGGATGACTAACTATGGCTACACCTTC. Translating it yields CASSRQGRMTNYGYTF.